Listed here is a single T cell receptor beta chain. The antigen it binds to is not known. Qualities for individual bases were not recorded, and no much larger clone is one base off. The germline V gene (reference sequence) sets CDR1 to MNHEY and CDR2 to SMNVEV. The junction carries 17 bases between V and J, which are trimmed by 3 bases and 3 bases respectively. The CDR3 sequence holds 16 residues, the cysteine and phenylalanine included. Only the CDR3 part of the read is kept: 48 bases, read in frame from the first base. Library preparation employed the immunoSEQ multiplex PCR assay. The multiplex PCR relied on a mix of 60 forward primers for TCR Vbeta segments and 13 reverse primers for TCR Jbeta segments. Amplification of the CDR3 region of rearranged TCR beta genes was performed with a multiplex PCR assay on genomic DNA. The amplified TCR beta libraries were sequenced on the Illumina HiSeq System as 87-base-pair reads. As for the original processing: A later analysis tallied about 77 million unique TCR beta chains across the 700 or so repertoires, and 10 million to 11 million of those chains were shared by two or more donors. Raw reads were error-corrected and collapsed into unique sequences by a nearest-neighbor algorithm in which closely related sequences were merged to remove PCR and sequencing errors. Alignment of CDR3 sequences to IMGT reference sequences was used to assign V, D and J gene segments. For a sequence to be retained, at least a six-nucleotide match to both a V gene segment and a J gene segment was required. Rearrangements were called productive when the CDR3 lacked stop codons and stayed in frame with V and J; all others were non-productive. CDR3 was defined according to IMGT convention as the region running from the second conserved V-encoded cysteine to the conserved J-encoded phenylalanine. In an earlier analysis of 500 to 650 of the donors, sequences lacking an unambiguous match to a single V gene segment were excluded. An earlier analysis of about 590 of the donors classified V segments as functional when productive rearrangements were above 56.7% and as segregating when the standard deviation between donors was above 5%. A statistical classification framework was built for diagnosing cytomegalovirus status from the catalog of TCR beta chain sequences. V and J gene assignment, in a later analysis, came from comparing TCR nucleotide sequences with IMGT/GENE-DB human TR gene sequences. A later analysis assigned CDR3 sequences and most-parsimonious VDJ recombination scenarios with the TCRdist pipeline. In a later analysis, each TCR beta chain was defined by its CDR3 amino acid sequence together with its V-gene family, and reads lacking a unique V-gene family were excluded. As a way to deal with suspected cross-contamination and a sequencing artifact, a later analysis dropped 500 to 700 nucleotide sequences that were highly shared and had low generation probability. A later analysis calculated a clonal expansion index for each public chain from normalized within-repertoire ranks of inferred template counts. In a later analysis, generation probabilities were computed using a VDJ recombination model fitted to out-of-frame rearrangements, and the results were checked against IGoR. In a later analysis, hypergeometric tests were used to score TCR-TCR, TCR-HLA and TCR-CMV co-occurrence, with a repertoire-size bias correction applied to TCR pairs. In a later analysis, false discovery rates were estimated by permuting HLA or CMV assignments 20 times. In a later analysis, co-occurring TCRs were grouped using DBSCAN, and TCRdist sequence similarity was added for clustering within HLA-allele-positive subsets. Repertoires with fewer than 30,000 or more than 120,000 public chains, plus five repertoires with anomalous nucleotide sharing, were excluded from co-occurrence clustering. As stored in TCRdb, this immuneACCESS dataset retains in-frame rearrangements with V and J assigned. A fraction of the clones does not appear; measured against another copy, unresolved V genes explain less than half of the discrepancy, and the remainder lacks a known reason. The V and J calls and clone size are taken from that table; D and trimming were inferred from the DNA. This sample gives tens of thousands of clones in total; about 73% of them show up just once. The ten largest clones add up to around 4.3% of the sample.

The sample originates from a study of cytomegalovirus exposure and HLA in healthy donors (dated by TCRdb to 2016 to 2017). With regard to the full study: In an earlier analysis of fewer than 750 of the donors, around 300 Gb of sequence data and 100 million or so unique TCR beta sequences from 180 million or so T cells were reported. Besides the first cohort of roughly 640 subjects, a separate validation cohort made up of 95 to 150 different subjects was used. Among 350 to 400 genotyped donors of the cohort, an average of roughly 240,000 unique TCR beta nucleotide sequences were sequenced per donor, roughly 18% of them non-productive. Roughly 5 DR-DQ haplotypes were handled as single units for association and clustering, since linkage in the cohort was strong. A later genetic analysis used genome-wide SNP genotypes for about 60% of the roughly 670 donors, treating that subset as a discovery cohort. Donor age, sex, ethnicity and CMV serostatus were collected together with the repertoire data. To study patterns of TCR occurrence, a later analysis re-analyzed previously published TCR beta repertoires from several hundred donors and added high-resolution HLA genotyping. HLA typing included class I and class II loci at four-digit resolution. The study was designed to test whether signatures of past pathogen exposure could be identified by cataloging public T cell receptors. The study combined high-throughput TCR immunosequencing, statistical association of individual TCRs with disease status, and machine learning to predict cytomegalovirus infection status. The number of typed donors differed by locus: 629-630 for A, B, C, DRB1 and DQB1; some 540 for DQA1; approximately 600 for DPA1; and 400 to 480 for DPB1. Every discovery cohort repertoire had been produced on one sequencing platform. Of the approximately 400 genotyped donors, about 84% fell in the genetic ancestry cluster associated with self-reported Caucasian donors. The later analysis used no new phenotypic data to find candidate immune exposures, relying instead on TCR beta sequences and their occurrence across donors. An earlier analysis of 587 of the donors applied high-throughput TCR beta sequencing to assess whether each TCR beta V gene segment acted as functional or pseudogenic. Approximately 300 gigabases of sequencing data and around 80 million unique TCR sequences made up an early release that covered several hundred HLA-typed donors. The study used immunosequencing to profile the T cell repertoires of 600 to 850 subjects and linked those repertoires to cytomegalovirus serostatus. General findings and caveats noted by the study authors: The cohort was sequenced for TCR beta chains only, and without alpha or paired-chain data the features that could be detected were limited. Some IMGT-functional V segments, including TRBV6-2 and TRBV6-3, could not be distinguished by the 87-base-pair reads and were therefore excluded. The classifier was reported to diagnose cytomegalovirus status with high specificity and sensitivity in both the original cohort and the validation cohort. A further reported finding was that TCR beta sequences accurately predicted the HLA-A and HLA-B alleles for most subjects in the first cohort. Most TCR sequences were observed very rarely across donors, whereas some public TCRs were present in many individuals. For the cohort, immune exposure information was limited to CMV serostatus. In a later genetic analysis, fewer N-insertions in productive TCRs were reported among donors in an Asian-associated ancestry cluster than the roughly 700-donor mean. According to the authors, the approach could potentially be generalized to other disease states and immunological phenotypes. A later analysis found that most CMV-associated TCR beta chains appeared HLA-restricted, with HLA associations seemingly driven largely by CMV exposure. A later analysis found that HLA-associated TCR beta chains were more clonally expanded and had lower generation probabilities than equally common non-associated chains. In an earlier analysis of more than 450 of the donors, most TCR beta V segments were observed in productive rearrangements about 87% or about 30% of the time, broadly matching IMGT annotations. At a false discovery rate of 0.05, a later analysis linked around 17,000 TCR beta sequences to specific HLA alleles. Roughly uniform sequencing depth across donors was assumed in presence/absence analyses, although this assumption may not hold. A few of the identified cytomegalovirus-associated TCR beta chains were confirmed in vitro to be specific for cytomegalovirus antigens. The earlier analysis of about 600 of the donors excluded roughly 17 rarely observed V segments, including chromosome 9 orphons, because counts were too low. The study listed approximately 150 TCR beta chains as associated with cytomegalovirus. A later genetic analysis associated a missense DCLRE1C variant with V-gene and J-gene trimming of TCR beta chains, and an independent cohort replicated the association. Correlated functional status among segregating V segments might reflect linkage disequilibrium, but an unknown experimental factor could not be ruled out. In a later analysis, the rate of TCR association differed among HLA loci, with DRB1 alleles having the most associated TCRs and HLA-C alleles having the fewest. Because some donors lacked HLA typing at each locus, the association tests relied only on the typed subset. Strong co-occurrence of HLA alleles, especially DR and DQ, made assigning TCR associations to individual alleles difficult. Several of the top co-occurrence clusters appeared to be linked to parvovirus B19, influenza, CMV and Epstein-Barr virus, according to a later analysis. The sequencing pipeline was judged likely to have produced a cluster of highly shared sequence variants as a technical artifact.

The cohort was made up of approximately 670 healthy bone marrow donors. Cohort members were all nominally healthy when sampled, although unrecorded immune exposures were likely present. The donor was CMV seronegative and belonged to the group of several hundred seronegative cohort members. A peripheral blood sample was collected from each donor, and TCR beta sequencing was performed on peripheral blood mononuclear cells. The Qiagen DNeasy Blood Extraction Kit was used to extract genomic DNA from the blood cell samples. Source material: PBMCs. The clonotype comes from a man in his forties or fifties in good health and CMV-seronegative. The chain couples TRBV27 to TRBJ1-1; a weak D assignment points to TRBD1 (5 bases agree). DNA sequence: TGTGCCAGCAGTTTTCATGTGCAGGGAGGGCACACTGAAGCTTTCTTT. Translation gives CASSFHVQGGHTEAFF.